The next 32 T cell receptor beta chains were all read from a single sample in a study of T cells in localized non-small cell lung cancer. Some clones are missing from TCRdb's copy, which holds only in-frame ones; the method was immunoSEQ multiplex PCR. The sample includes 75,000 to 80,000 clones, 70% to 90% of them seen just once. The sequences come from peripheral blood, collected before any cancer treatment. The receptors were sampled from a woman between 35 and 75 years old with stage I squamous cell lung carcinoma.

In the case of this clone: Other DNA sequences in this specimen translate into the identical CDR3. In DNA form, the CDR3 reads TGTGCCAGCAGCTTCAGGGGGCGAAACTATGGCTACACCTTC. Translated: CASSFRGRNYGYTF. V usage is TRBV5-4 and J usage is TRBJ1-2, with TRBD1 matching over 8 bases. V shed 2 bases and J 2 bases; nucleotides not matched to a gene: 2. CDR3 length equals 14 residues. The germline gives CDR1 SGHNT, CDR2 YYREEE (reference sequence).

The chain is built from TRBV2 and TRBJ1-2; 8 bases agree with TRBD1. The CDR3 is 16 amino acids. Germline lookup yields CDR1 SNHLY and CDR2 FYNNEI. The V gene end was trimmed by 7 bases and the J gene end by 3 bases; junction bases not matched to a gene: 13. The CDR3 sequence is CASNFPGQGGDYGYTF. The CDR3 nucleotides read TGTGCCAGCAATTTTCCCGGACAGGGTGGTGACTATGGCTACACCTTC.

The genes are TRBV5-3 and TRBJ1-2; possibly TRBD1 for D (5 bases). TRBV5-3 is placed among ORFs of uncertain function. This CDR3 has 9 amino acids. The CDR3 here is CARGRGYTF. The CDR3, as DNA: TGTGCTAGGGGAAGGGGCTACACCTTC.

The chain joins TRBV30 to TRBJ1-5, with 9 positions matching TRBD1. This CDR3 spans 16 amino acids. The V gene's germline CDR1 is GTSNPN and CDR2 SVGIG (reference sequence). V lost 1 base and J lost 7; bases outside the gene matches: 11. The CDR3 here is CAWSDSGTGFGQPQHF. CDR3 sequence (DNA): TGTGCCTGGAGTGATTCCGGGACAGGGTTCGGGCAGCCCCAGCATTTT.

This chain connects TRBV27 to TRBJ1-2; D might be TRBD1 (6 bases). Germline CDR1 is MNHEY and CDR2 is SMNVEV (reference sequence). Trimming stripped 5 bases from V and 10 bases from J, with 11 bases between. This CDR3 has 11 residues. CDR3 amino acids: CASSTGTDYTF. In DNA form, the CDR3 reads TGTGCCAGCAGTACAGGGACGGACTACACCTTC.

This clone showed up just a few times. The gene calls are TRBV21-1 and TRBJ2-5. TRBV21-1 represents a pseudogene. CDR3 length: 16 amino acids. In DNA, the CDR3 is TGTGCCAGCAGCAAAGTTCGGGCGCAGGTCCAAGAGACCCAGTACTTC. Translating it yields CASSKVRAQVQETQYF.

The gene calls are TRBV5-4 and TRBJ1-1; possible D gene TRBD1, 5 bases. There are 14 residues in the CDR3. Germline V CDR1 and CDR2: SGHNT, YYREEE (reference sequence). Trimming removed 4 bases at V and 4 bases at J, with 14 bases between. Written as DNA, the CDR3 is TGTGCCAGCAGCCGGCAGGGACCGGGCACTGAAGCTTTCTTT. As protein: CASSRQGPGTEAFF.

This clone has just one count. This sequence joins TRBV19 and TRBJ1-5; the match to TRBD1 covers 7 bases. CDR1 LNHDA and CDR2 SQIVND come from the germline V gene (reference sequence). J gave up 7 bases and V 1 base, and 7 bases lay outside the gene matches. The CDR3 totals 15 residues. This CDR3 is CASSIGGGAGQPQHF. The CDR3 region has the DNA TGTGCCAGTAGTATAGGAGGGGGCGCAGGGCAGCCCCAGCATTTT.

The rearrangement uses TRBV30 and TRBJ1-2; 9 bases are shared with TRBD1. V was clipped by 2 bases and J by 4 bases; unmatched bases: 8. This CDR3 is 15 amino acids long. Germline CDR1 reads GTSNPN; CDR2 reads SVGIG (reference sequence). The CDR3 region has the DNA TGTGCCTGGAGTACCCCTAGGACAGGGGTCTATGGCTACACCTTC. This translates into CAWSTPRTGVYGYTF.

CDR3 amino acids: CASSPGGGQETQYF. CDR3 DNA: TGTGCCAGCAGCCCAGGGGGGGGGCAAGAGACCCAGTACTTC. This chain connects TRBV7-9 to TRBJ2-5; D may be TRBD1 or TRBD2 (7 bases each). This CDR3 has 14 residues. Germline CDR1 and CDR2: SEHNR and FQNEAQ (reference sequence). V lost 5 bases to trimming and J lost 2 bases, with 12 bases between them.

The chain combines TRBV7-9 with TRBJ1-2; TRBD1 matches at 8 bases. This CDR3 comprises 13 residues. Trimming at V came to 5 bases and at J to 4 bases, leaving 3 bases not matched to a gene. Germline CDR1 is SEHNR and CDR2 is FQNEAQ (reference sequence). The CDR3 region has the DNA TGTGCCAGCAGCCTTACAGGGGGCTATGGCTACACCTTC. Protein product: CASSLTGGYGYTF.

This rearrangement joins TRBV4-1 to TRBJ1-4, with TRBD1 matching 8 bases. Germline V gene lookup returns CDR1 MGHRA and CDR2 YSYEKL. V gave up 1 base and J gave up 7 bases; unmatched junction bases: 5. The CDR3 is 15 residues long. CDR3 sequence: CASSQGQGAGEKLFF. CDR3 DNA sequence: TGCGCCAGCAGCCAAGGCCAGGGGGCAGGTGAAAAACTGTTTTTT.

The chain is built from TRBV5-6 and TRBJ1-5; unclear D gene. Germline values: CDR1 SGHDT, CDR2 YYEEEE. V was shortened by 4 bases and J by 3 bases, with 5 bases between the two germline ends. This CDR3 has 12 residues. CDR3 coding DNA: TGTGCCAGCAGCAAGAACAATCAGCCCCAGCATTTT. The encoded protein is CASSKNNQPQHF.

This chain joins TRBV7-9 and TRBJ2-7, with TRBD2 matching 10 bases. Germline loops: CDR1 SEHNR, CDR2 FQNEAQ (reference sequence). V gave up 4 bases and J gave up 2 bases; unmatched junction bases: 5. This CDR3 has 15 residues. The CDR3 DNA reads TGTGCCAGCAGCTGGAGGACTAGCGGCCCCTACGAGCAGTACTTC. Residues: CASSWRTSGPYEQYF.

The genes are TRBV11-1 and TRBJ1-1, with TRBD1 matching over 7 bases. Unmatched junction bases numbered 7, after V lost 6 bases and J lost 6 bases. The CDR3 contains 13 residues. From germline, CDR1 is SGHAT and CDR2 FQDESV (reference sequence). As DNA, the CDR3 is TGTGCCAGCAGATGGACAGGAGGGGCTGAAGCTTTCTTT. As protein: CASRWTGGAEAFF.

The rearrangement links TRBV10-3 to TRBJ1-2; no clear D. CDR3 length: 16 amino acids. The V and J ends lost 4 bases and 2 bases respectively, with 17 bases between them. Germline CDR1 ENHRY, CDR2 SYGVKD. This chain's CDR3 is CAISGSARQVNYGYTF. CDR3 sequence (DNA): TGTGCCATCAGTGGATCCGCGCGTCAAGTCAACTATGGCTACACCTTC.

The V call is TRBV5-1, the J call TRBJ2-1, with D hard to call. The CDR3 spans 15 residues. V was shortened by 0 bases and J by 8 bases, with 15 bases between the two germline ends. The V gene's germline CDR1 is SGHRS and CDR2 YFSETQ. The CDR3 sequence is CASSLGGGSFDEQFF. The CDR3 nucleotides read TGCGCCAGCAGCTTGGGTGGCGGCAGCTTCGATGAGCAGTTCTTC.

The chain carries TRBV6-4 and TRBJ1-2; 8 bases match TRBD1. V lost 8 bases to trimming and J lost 3 bases; unmatched junction nucleotides: 8. The germline CDR1 and CDR2 sequences are MRHNA and SNTAGT. The CDR3 is 14 residues long. CDR3 residues: CASAPTGAYYGYTF. CDR3 DNA sequence: TGTGCCAGCGCCCCGACAGGGGCCTACTATGGCTACACCTTC.

The chain employs TRBV19 and TRBJ2-2; 9 positions agree with TRBD1. The CDR3 contains 14 residues. Germline V gives CDR1 LNHDA, CDR2 SQIVND (reference sequence). J was trimmed by 0 bases and V by 8 bases; bases with no gene match: 1. The CDR3 region is CASGTGPNTGELFF. The CDR3, as DNA: TGTGCCAGTGGGACAGGGCCGAACACCGGGGAGCTGTTTTTT.

This clone was seen a few times. The chain couples TRBV27 to TRBJ1-6, with no clear D. The CDR3 is made up of 15 amino acids. The V gene's germline CDR1 is MNHEY and CDR2 SMNVEV (reference sequence). The V gene lost 1 base and the J gene lost 10 bases, with 14 bases spanning the gap. CDR3 in DNA: TGTGCCAGCAGTTTATTTGGGATTCTGGAGTCACCCCTCCACTTT. This codes for CASSLFGILESPLHF.

This chain uses TRBV29-1 with TRBJ2-1; unclear D gene. The V end was cut by 5 bases, the J end by 6 bases, with 11 bases between. Germline V CDR1 and CDR2: SQVTM, ANQGSEA. This CDR3 comprises 12 residues. The chain's CDR3 is CSVNNWGNEQFF. The CDR3 DNA sequence: TGCAGCGTTAATAACTGGGGCAATGAGCAGTTCTTC.

CDR3 in amino acids: CASSPGLATRDTQYF. The DNA of the CDR3 is TGTGCCAGCAGCCCGGGACTAGCGACTCGCGATACGCAGTATTTT. The chain links TRBV5-8 to TRBJ2-3; 10 nucleotides line up with TRBD2. V gave up 4 bases and J gave up 6 bases; unmatched junction bases: 8. Germline lookup yields CDR1 SGHTS and CDR2 YDEGEE. This CDR3 is 15 amino acids long.

The chain employs TRBV4-1 and TRBJ1-1, with unresolved D. Trimming took 0 bases from V and 0 from J, leaving 8 bases between them. Germline assignment: CDR1 MGHRA and CDR2 YSYEKL. This CDR3 comprises 15 residues. CDR3 protein: CASSQESTLNTEAFF. The CDR3 nucleotides read TGCGCCAGCAGCCAAGAGAGCACATTGAACACTGAAGCTTTCTTT.

J is TRBJ2-1 and V is TRBV6-5; 12 bases line up with TRBD2. Germline V gene data show CDR1 as MNHEY and CDR2 as SVGAGI. J was trimmed by 10 bases and V by 3 bases; bases with no gene match: 7. The CDR3 spans 15 residues. CDR3 region: CASSYGLAGLQEQFF. In nucleotides, the CDR3 is TGTGCCAGCAGTTATGGACTAGCGGGGTTACAAGAGCAGTTCTTC.

The chain joins TRBV30 to TRBJ1-6, with no clear D. V lost 0 bases and J lost 5, with 17 bases in between. This CDR3 comprises 17 residues. Germline V gene sequence: CDR1 GTSNPN, CDR2 SVGIG (reference sequence). DNA of the CDR3: TGTGCCTGGAGTGTACCGGCTGGGCGGAAAAATAATTCACCCCTCCACTTT. It specifies CAWSVPAGRKNNSPLHF. Filled out from reference TRBV30 and TRBJ1-6, the complete variable domain reads SQTIHQWPATLVQPVGSPLSLECTVEGTSNPNLYWYRQAAGRGLQLLFYSVGIGQISSEVPQNLSASRPQDRQFILSSKKLLLSDSGFYLCAWSVPAGRKNNSPLHFGNGTRLTVT.

The CDR3 reads CASSFSGLEGSPLHF. CDR3 DNA sequence: TGTGCCAGCAGTTTTTCAGGGTTGGAAGGATCACCCCTCCACTTT. The chain employs TRBV27 and TRBJ1-6, with D possibly being TRBD1 (5 bases). Germline V CDR1 and CDR2: MNHEY, SMNVEV (reference sequence). The CDR3 is 15 residues long. V lost 3 bases, J lost 10 bases, and 16 bases lay in between.

The chain uses TRBV25-1 and TRBJ2-1; 9 bases match TRBD2. V lost 4 bases, J lost 3 bases, and 10 bases stayed unmatched. Per the germline V gene, CDR1 is MGHDK and CDR2 is SYGVNS. There are 17 residues in the CDR3. CDR3 sequence reads: CASSGLSGGRRYNEQFF. The CDR3 nucleotides are TGTGCCAGCAGTGGTCTTAGCGGGGGCCGACGCTACAATGAGCAGTTCTTC.

The chain combines TRBV19 with TRBJ2-7; 8 bases agree with TRBD1. This CDR3 spans 16 amino acids. Germline V gives CDR1 LNHDA, CDR2 SQIVND (reference sequence). V trimming: 4 bases; J trimming: 5 bases; junction bases outside the gene matches: 13. The CDR3, as DNA: TGTGCCAGTAGTAAATGGGCCGCGACAGGGGATAACGAGCAGTACTTC. Residues: CASSKWAATGDNEQYF.

This clone was recorded once. The chain carries TRBV30 and TRBJ1-5; a weak D match, TRBD1 (6 bases). This CDR3 has 14 amino acids. Trimming removed 0 bases at V and 11 bases at J, with 17 bases between. Per the germline V gene, CDR1 is GTSNPN and CDR2 is SVGIG (reference sequence). The CDR3 DNA sequence: TGTGCCTGGAGTGTACTAGGAGGGGGATCAGCCCAGCATTTT. It encodes CAWSVLGGGSAQHF.

This rearrangement joins TRBV18 to TRBJ1-2; D gene unclear. Trimming removed 2 bases from V and 0 bases from J, with 7 bases in between. The germline gives CDR1 KGHSH, CDR2 LQKENI. The CDR3 loop spans 14 amino acids. The CDR3 DNA follows: TGTGCCAGCTCACCATTTTCTGCTAACTATGGCTACACCTTC. It codes for CASSPFSANYGYTF.

This chain links TRBV6-5 with TRBJ2-5; weak D call: TRBD2 (6 bases). The V gene lost 4 bases and the J gene lost 5 bases, with 17 bases spanning the gap. Germline values: CDR1 MNHEY, CDR2 SVGAGI. The CDR3 is made up of 15 amino acids. CDR3 amino acids: CASSLGRGSGETQYF. As DNA, the CDR3 is TGTGCCAGCAGTTTAGGGCGGGGAAGCGGGGAGACCCAGTACTTC.

The chain carries TRBV7-8 and TRBJ2-7; possibly TRBD1 for D (6 bases). V lost 5 bases to trimming and J lost 2 bases, with 19 bases between them. Germline loops: CDR1 SGHVS, CDR2 FQNEAQ. The CDR3 has 16 amino acids. The CDR3: CASSPPIRTGPYEQYF. The CDR3 nucleotides are TGTGCCAGCAGCCCCCCTATTCGTACAGGGCCCTACGAGCAGTACTTC.